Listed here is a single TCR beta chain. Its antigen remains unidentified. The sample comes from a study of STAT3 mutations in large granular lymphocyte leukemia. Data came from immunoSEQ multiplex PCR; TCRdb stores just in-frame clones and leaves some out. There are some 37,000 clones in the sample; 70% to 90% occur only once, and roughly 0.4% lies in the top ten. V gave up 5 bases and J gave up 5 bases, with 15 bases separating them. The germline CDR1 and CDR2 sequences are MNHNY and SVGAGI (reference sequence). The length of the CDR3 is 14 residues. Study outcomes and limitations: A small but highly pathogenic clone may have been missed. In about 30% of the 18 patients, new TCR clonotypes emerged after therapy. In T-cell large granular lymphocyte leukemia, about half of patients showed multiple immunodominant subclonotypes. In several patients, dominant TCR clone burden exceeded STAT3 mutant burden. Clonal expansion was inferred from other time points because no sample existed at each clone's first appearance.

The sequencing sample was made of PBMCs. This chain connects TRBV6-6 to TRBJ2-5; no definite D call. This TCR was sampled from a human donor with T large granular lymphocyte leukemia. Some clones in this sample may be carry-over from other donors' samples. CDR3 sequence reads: CASSISGRRETQYF. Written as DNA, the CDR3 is TGTGCCAGCAGTATCTCGGGCCGTCGGGAGACCCAGTACTTC.